What follows are 17 T cell receptor beta chains derived from one specimen sequenced in a study of CD8 T cells in Susac syndrome. Random hexamers were used to reverse transcribe an amount of roughly 0.5 to 1 ug RNA. TCRdb redid the calling of the immunoSEQ multiplex PCR reads with MiXCR, one entry per CDR3 protein. The sample lists 75,000 to 80,000 distinct CDR3 sequences, approximately 95% occurring once. Sequences were obtained from CD8+ T cells from PBMCs. These receptors were collected from a human donor with Susac syndrome.

The gene calls are TRBV29-1 and TRBJ2-7; 7 nucleotides line up with TRBD1. This CDR3 is 15 amino acids long. The germline gives CDR1 SQVTM, CDR2 ANQGSEA. The V and J ends lost 2 bases and 3 bases, in that order; junction bases with no gene match: 10. CDR3: CSVENRDSLLYEQYF. Written as DNA, the CDR3 is TGCAGCGTTGAAAACCGGGACAGTCTACTCTACGAGCAGTACTTC.

V usage is TRBV2 and J usage is TRBJ2-4, with D uncertain. The CDR3 has 10 amino acids. Per the germline V gene, CDR1 is SNHLY and CDR2 is FYNNEI. The V and J ends lost 10 bases and 11 bases respectively, with 12 bases between them. The CDR3 nucleotides are TGTGCCATCACGGCAGGCGTTCAGTACTTC. Protein product: CAITAGVQYF.

Only one count was recorded for this clonotype. This rearrangement joins TRBV11-2 to TRBJ2-5; D ambiguous. Deletions cut 1 base from V and 1 base from J, with 7 bases between. CDR3 length equals 14 residues. CDR1 is SGHAT and CDR2 is FQNNGV in the germline V gene. The CDR3 DNA reads TGTGCCAGCAGCTTAGGAGGCTTCCAAGAGACCCAGTACTTC. Translation: CASSLGGFQETQYF.

The chain has TRBV24-1 and TRBJ2-3; maybe TRBD1 (5 bases). V was pared by 1 base and J by 4 bases, with 14 bases between. Germline assignment: CDR1 KGHDR and CDR2 SFDVKD. This CDR3 has 16 residues. The CDR3 coding sequence is TGTGCCACCAGTGATTTCAGGGATCCCTTCCCAGATACGCAGTATTTT. Its protein product is CATSDFRDPFPDTQYF.

This clonotype occurred once. The chain is built from TRBV5-6 and TRBJ2-1, with D perhaps assigned TRBD1 or TRBD2 (6 bases each). V lost 2 bases and J lost 4, with 10 bases in between. This CDR3 comprises 14 residues. CDR1 is SGHDT and CDR2 is YYEEEE in the germline V gene. The CDR3 DNA is TGTGCCAGCAGCTTCGGGGGCGCTTACAATGAGCAGTTCTTC. It is translated as CASSFGGAYNEQFF.

CDR3 DNA: TGTGCCAGCAGCTTCAGGTTAGAAGGTGATGAGCAGTTCTTC. Encoded protein: CASSFRLEGDEQFF. The V gene is TRBV5-4, the J gene TRBJ2-1; no firm D call. Germline CDR1 and CDR2: SGHNT and YYREEE (reference sequence). There are 14 residues in the CDR3. Trimming removed 2 bases from V and 8 bases from J, with 14 bases in between.

The rearrangement links TRBV28 to TRBJ2-7, with D tentatively TRBD2 (7 bases). The V gene's germline CDR1 is MDHEN and CDR2 SYDVKM. CDR3 length equals 16 residues. Trimming took off 3 bases at V and 0 bases at J, with 15 bases between the two ends. The chain's CDR3 is CASSFKGGGRSYEQYF. CDR3 in DNA: TGTGCCAGCAGTTTCAAGGGCGGGGGCCGCTCCTACGAGCAGTACTTC. Variable domain in full (rest from reference TRBV28 and TRBJ2-7): DVKVTQSSRYLVKRTGEKVFLECVQDMDHENMFWYRQDPGLGLRLIYFSYDVKMKEKGDIPEGYSVSREKKERFSLILESASTNQTSMYLCASSFKGGGRSYEQYFGPGTRLTVT.

V gene TRBV7-8 combines with J gene TRBJ2-7, with D uncertain. The V and J ends lost 1 base and 4 bases respectively, with 14 bases between them. Germline values: CDR1 SGHVS, CDR2 FQNEAQ. The CDR3 is 15 residues long. CDR3 DNA sequence: TGTGCCAGCAGCTTAGAAGTGTCTTCCAATTACGAGCAGTACTTC. Translating it yields CASSLEVSSNYEQYF.

V is TRBV28 and J is TRBJ2-5; no firm D call. CDR1 and CDR2 (germline): MDHEN, SYDVKM. V lost 6 bases, J lost 0 bases, and 11 bases lay in between. The CDR3 is made up of 14 amino acids. The CDR3 DNA follows: TGTGCCAGCAGCTCAACGGTGTACCAAGAGACCCAGTACTTC. Protein sequence: CASSSTVYQETQYF.

The V gene is TRBV11-2, the J gene TRBJ2-7; tentatively, D is TRBD1 (6 bases). V was pared by 1 base and J by 5 bases, with 18 bases between. The V gene's germline CDR1 is SGHAT and CDR2 FQNNGV. The CDR3 is made up of 16 amino acids. The chain's CDR3 is CASSLGGPFVGDEQYF. CDR3 nucleotide sequence: TGTGCCAGCAGCTTAGGGGGGCCCTTCGTGGGCGACGAGCAGTACTTC. Combining the CDR3 with reference TRBV11-2 and TRBJ2-7 gives the whole variable domain EAGVAQSPRYKIIEKRQSVAFWCNPISGHATLYWYQQILGQGPKLLIQFQNNGVVDDSQLPKDRFSAERLKGVDSTLKIQPAKLEDSAVYLCASSLGGPFVGDEQYFGPGTRLTVT.

The rearrangement joins TRBV18 to TRBJ2-1, with 8 bases identical to TRBD2. The ends lost 1 base at V and 5 bases at J; junction bases unmatched: 7. Germline loops: CDR1 KGHSH, CDR2 LQKENI. The CDR3 has 16 amino acids. CDR3 protein: CASSPLSGGEDNEQFF. As DNA, the CDR3 is TGTGCCAGCTCACCACTTTCCGGGGGGGAAGACAATGAGCAGTTCTTC.

This clonotype was recorded once. This rearrangement joins TRBV30 to TRBJ1-5; D is ambiguous. Germline V gene lookup returns CDR1 GTSNPN and CDR2 SVGIG (reference sequence). The length of the CDR3 is 12 residues. With 0 bases removed from V and 7 bases from J, the gap between germline ends came to 7 bases. CDR3 in amino acids: CAWSVMRQPQHF. DNA for the CDR3: TGTGCCTGGAGTGTAATGAGGCAGCCCCAGCATTTT. The variable domain in full, with the rest retrieved from reference TRBV30 and TRBJ1-5, is SQTIHQWPATLVQPVGSPLSLECTVEGTSNPNLYWYRQAAGRGLQLLFYSVGIGQISSEVPQNLSASRPQDRQFILSSKKLLLSDSGFYLCAWSVMRQPQHFGDGTRLSIL.

J is TRBJ2-5 and V is TRBV12-3 or TRBV12-4; D is undetermined. V lost 5 bases to trimming and J lost 4 bases, with 20 bases between them. CDR3 length: 16 amino acids. The CDR3, as DNA: TGTGCCAGCAGTCCCTACTTTAGTTCGAAGCTAGAGACCCAGTACTTC. Residues: CASSPYFSSKLETQYF.

The sample holds a few counts of this clonotype. The CDR3, as DNA: TGCAGCGTTGAAACAGACCGACCCTACGAGCAGTACTTC. It yields the protein CSVETDRPYEQYF. The rearrangement links TRBV29-1 to TRBJ2-7; D call uncertain. The CDR3 length is 13 residues. The germline V gene has CDR1 SQVTM and CDR2 ANQGSEA. V was clipped by 2 bases and J by 2 bases, with 10 bases between them.

The chain links TRBV7-9 to TRBJ1-1; D remains ambiguous. Trimming removed 6 bases from V and 3 bases from J, with 5 bases in between. Germline CDR1 is SEHNR and CDR2 is FQNEAQ (reference sequence). The CDR3 has 11 amino acids. Written as DNA, the CDR3 is TGTGCCAGCAGTCGAGACACTGAAGCTTTCTTT. As protein: CASSRDTEAFF.

The CDR3 coding sequence is TGTGCCAGCAGCGGACAGATGAACACTGAAGCTTTCTTT. It codes for CASSGQMNTEAFF. The chain is built from TRBV11-2 and TRBJ1-1; TRBD1 is a possible D gene (6 bases). Trimming removed 5 bases at V and 0 bases at J, with 7 bases between. The germline CDR1 and CDR2 sequences are SGHAT and FQNNGV. The CDR3 length is 13 residues.

The rearrangement links TRBV3-1 to TRBJ2-7; D perhaps matches TRBD2 (6 bases). CDR3 length: 15 residues. Per the germline V gene, CDR1 is LGHDT and CDR2 is YNNKEL (reference sequence). Trimming pared 3 bases from V and 5 bases from J, leaving 17 bases between. The CDR3 coding sequence is TGTGCCAGCAGCCACCCAGGGACTGATAGCCACGAGCAGTACTTC. Amino acids: CASSHPGTDSHEQYF.